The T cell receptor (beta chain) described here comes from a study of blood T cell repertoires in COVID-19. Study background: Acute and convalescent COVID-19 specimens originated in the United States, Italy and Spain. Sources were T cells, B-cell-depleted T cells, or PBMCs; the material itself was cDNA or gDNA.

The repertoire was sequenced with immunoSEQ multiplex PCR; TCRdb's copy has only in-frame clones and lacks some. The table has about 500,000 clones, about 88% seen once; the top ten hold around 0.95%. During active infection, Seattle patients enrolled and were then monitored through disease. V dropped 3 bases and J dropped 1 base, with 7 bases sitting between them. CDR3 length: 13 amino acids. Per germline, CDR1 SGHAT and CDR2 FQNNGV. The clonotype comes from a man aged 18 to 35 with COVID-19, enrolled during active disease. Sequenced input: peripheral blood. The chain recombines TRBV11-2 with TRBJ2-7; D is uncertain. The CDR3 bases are TGTGCCAGCAGCTTTTGGCTGTCCTACGAGCAGTACTTC. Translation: CASSFWLSYEQYF.